This TCR beta chain originates from a study of T cell responses to AZD1222 COVID-19 vaccine (dated by TCRdb to about 2021). Regarding the complete study: AZD1222 recipients given second doses at about 4 weeks or at about 12 weeks were pooled, since spike-specific TCR depth and breadth were not found to differ between the two schedules. TCR sequencing covered over 230 trial participants: 207 given two doses of AZD1222 and some 25 given two doses of MenACWY control vaccine. Trial participants were enrolled by age into 18-55, 56-69 and 70-plus year subgroups, with 148, 28 and 57 TCR-sequenced participants respectively. What the work shows at the level of the full study, not this receptor alone: The 56-69-year group was small, and its depth increase did not reach significance, likely because of low power. Spike-specific TCR breadth and depth rose significantly after two AZD1222 doses compared with day 0 and with MenACWY recipients. Only a handful of AZD1222 recipients were SARS-CoV-2 seropositive at baseline, limiting conclusions about previously exposed vaccinees. Participants were mostly white British and included more females than males, and it was suggested by the authors that clonal diversity may have been underestimated. Nearly half of unique spike-specific TCRs reportedly recognized epitopes outside regions mutated in the B.1.351 and B.1.1.7 variants. The vaccine-associated CD4 TCRs covered the entire spike protein, and the dominant responses fell in regions 160-218 and 743-854. Because no samples from the day 14 peak response were available, repertoires could be characterized only after the peak T cell response.

The CDR3 regions of human TCRbeta chains were analyzed by immunosequencing. Concerning the study's data processing: TCRs in the repertoires were matched against a reference library of SARS-CoV-2-specific TCRs that had been generated with the MIRA antigen-specificity platform. Breadth was defined as the fraction of unique TCRs that were SARS-CoV-2-associated, and depth was defined as the fraction of total T cells that were SARS-CoV-2-associated. Using the MIRA data, each spike-specific TCR was mapped to the spike region that the TCR reacts to and placed in a CD4 or CD8 class. Log10-transformed breadth and depth values were compared by one-way ANOVA with Sidak's multiple comparisons tests. TCRdb took this table from immuneACCESS and kept in-frame rearrangements with V and J called. Such tables lack part of the clones; where checked against another copy, unresolved V genes explain under half of the gap, and the rest is unexplained. The V and J calls and clone size were taken over from that table, and D and trimming were inferred from the DNA. The sample table records about 130,000 clones; 85% to 95% of these occur just once. Of the sample, 1.6% is held by the ten largest clones.

As concerns this clone: The specificity of this receptor is unknown. No quality values exist for individual bases; no much larger clone is one base distant.

The intended sense of this specimen's time point label: baseline before first vaccination. Vaccinee samples were obtained from the UK trials COV001 and COV002, which included a single-blind randomized controlled phase 2/3 trial of AZD1222 (ChAdOx1 nCoV-19) in healthy adults. For TCRbeta chain sequencing, PBMC samples were collected from trial participants at day 0 and at day 28 after the second dose. The TCR sequence derives from an adult in good health. The input for sequencing was peripheral blood, taken on day 0 of AZD1222 vaccination.

For the CDR3, the sequence is CASSQGTSNNEQFF. The nucleotide sequence is TGCGCCAGCAGCCAGGGCACTAGCAACAATGAGCAGTTCTTC. This sequence uses TRBV4-1 and TRBJ2-1; TRBD2 might be the D gene, on 6 matching bases. The germline V gene provides CDR1 MGHRA and CDR2 YSYEKL. V is reduced by 3 bases and J by 5 bases, leaving a spacing of 11 bases between them. The CDR3 spans 14 residues, from the cysteine through the phenylalanine. CDR3 DNA is the only sequence kept; it has 42 bases, read in frame from the first base.